These 20 T cell receptor beta chains were all obtained from the same sample, sequenced in a study of blood T cell repertoires in COVID-19. Method: immunoSEQ multiplex PCR; TCRdb's copy keeps in-frame clones and lacks some. The sample carries some 200,000 clones, about 88% recorded once. Sequencing input: peripheral blood. All receptors derive from a middle-aged man who had recovered from COVID-19.

The rearrangement links TRBV11-2 to TRBJ1-2; TRBD1 matches at 8 bases. V lost 1 base, J lost 3 bases, and 4 bases stayed unmatched. This CDR3 has 15 residues. Germline CDR1 and CDR2: SGHAT and FQNNGV. CDR3 amino acids: CASSLGTGSDYGYTF. For the CDR3, the DNA is TGTGCCAGCAGCTTAGGGACAGGGTCGGACTATGGCTACACCTTC.

CDR3 DNA: TGTGCCAGCAGCCCCCAGGGATTACTTAGCACAGATACGCAGTATTTT. It codes for CASSPQGLLSTDTQYF. The chain has TRBV28 and TRBJ2-3; perhaps TRBD1 as D (5 bases). The germline V and J ends were trimmed by 6 bases and 0 bases, with 16 bases remaining between them. CDR1 and CDR2 (germline): MDHEN, SYDVKM. The CDR3 extends over 16 amino acids.

The chain employs TRBV4-1 and TRBJ2-7, with 8 positions matching TRBD2. Trimming removed 5 bases from V and 4 bases from J; junction bases left unmatched: 7. The CDR3 is 14 residues long. The V gene's germline CDR1 is MGHRA and CDR2 YSYEKL. The CDR3 DNA is TGCGCCAGCAGCTTCACTAGCGGTTCATACGAGCAGTACTTC. Its translation: CASSFTSGSYEQYF.

This sequence joins TRBV19 and TRBJ2-2, with 9 positions matching TRBD2. With 6 bases clipped from V and 1 base from J, the junction kept 6 bases outside the gene matches. The germline V gene encodes CDR1 LNHDA and CDR2 SQIVND (reference sequence). CDR3 length: 16 residues. The CDR3 nucleotides are TGTGCCAGTAGCGGGCGACTAGCGGTGAACACCGGGGAGCTGTTTTTT. Protein product: CASSGRLAVNTGELFF.

This chain joins TRBV5-1 and TRBJ2-1, with D tentatively TRBD1 (6 bases). The germline gives CDR1 SGHRS, CDR2 YFSETQ. Trimming left V 0 bases short and J 0 bases short, with 7 bases between. This CDR3 is 15 amino acids long. The chain's CDR3 is CASSLEGDSYNEQFF. The CDR3 nucleotides read TGCGCCAGCAGCTTGGAGGGGGACTCCTACAATGAGCAGTTCTTC.

The V gene is TRBV5-6, the J gene TRBJ2-7; 8 bases are a match to TRBD2. Germline CDR1 is SGHDT and CDR2 is YYEEEE. V was pared by 0 bases and J by 3 bases, with 8 bases of the junction left unmatched. The length of the CDR3 is 16 residues. CDR3 sequence: CASSLAGVAGYYEQYF. The DNA of the CDR3 is TGTGCCAGCAGCTTGGCCGGGGTAGCGGGGTACTACGAGCAGTACTTC.

The chain is built from TRBV28 and TRBJ2-3, with 7 positions matching TRBD1. Germline trimming cut 5 bases from V and 2 bases from J; bases unmatched to any gene: 10. Germline V gene sequence: CDR1 MDHEN, CDR2 SYDVKM. The CDR3 is made up of 16 amino acids. The CDR3, as DNA: TGTGCCAGCAGTCGGGCCGGGACAGCTAACACAGATACGCAGTATTTT. This codes for CASSRAGTANTDTQYF.

CDR3 in amino acids: CASSKTGSTEAFF. The DNA of the CDR3 is TGTGCCAGCTCAAAAACAGGGAGCACTGAAGCTTTCTTT. The chain is built from TRBV18 and TRBJ1-1, with D possibly being TRBD1 (6 bases). The germline CDR1 and CDR2 sequences are KGHSH and LQKENI. The CDR3 sequence is 13 residues long. V lost 5 bases and J lost 4, with 11 bases in between. Based on the CDR3 plus reference TRBV18 and TRBJ1-1, the full variable domain is NAGVMQNPRHLVRRRGQEARLRCSPMKGHSHVYWYRQLPEEGLKFMVYLQKENIIDESGMPKERFSAEFPKEGPSILRIQQVVRGDSAAYFCASSKTGSTEAFFGQGTRLTVV.

Only a few counts were recorded for this clone. The rearrangement uses TRBV7-9 and TRBJ2-7; no clear D gene. This CDR3 spans 12 amino acids. Trimming stripped 1 base from V and 3 bases from J, with 4 bases between. Germline-derived CDR1 and CDR2 are SEHNR and FQNEAQ (reference sequence). CDR3 in DNA: TGTGCCAGCAGCTTAGACAACTACGAGCAGTACTTC. Its translation is CASSLDNYEQYF. Based on the CDR3 plus reference TRBV7-9 and TRBJ2-7, the full variable domain is DTGVSQNPRHKITKRGQNVTFRCDPISEHNRLYWYRQTLGQGPEFLTYFQNEAQLEKSRLLSDRFSAERPKGSFSTLEIQRTEQGDSAMYLCASSLDNYEQYFGPGTRLTVT.

The CDR3 region is CASSLASLGGDEQYF. As DNA, the CDR3 is TGTGCCAGCAGCTTAGCGTCCCTAGGGGGAGACGAGCAGTACTTC. The V and J genes are TRBV7-2 and TRBJ2-7, with D possibly TRBD1 on 6 matching bases. The germline CDR1 and CDR2 sequences are SGHTA and FQGNSA. The CDR3 sequence is 15 residues long. V lost 0 bases and J 5 bases, leaving 14 bases between the germline ends.

This sequence joins TRBV6-5 and TRBJ1-6; 10 bases line up with TRBD1. The CDR3 spans 13 residues. J was trimmed by 13 bases and V by 5 bases; bases with no gene match: 5. Germline V gene sequence: CDR1 MNHEY, CDR2 SVGAGI. In DNA form, the CDR3 reads TGTGCCAGCAGTCCGGGACAGGGGCCCCCCCTCCACTTT. Its protein is CASSPGQGPPLHF.

This sequence joins TRBV27 and TRBJ2-7, with TRBD1 identical over 7 bases. The junction had 13 bases not matched to a gene; V was cut back by 8 bases and J by 6 bases. Germline CDR1 is MNHEY and CDR2 is SMNVEV (reference sequence). This CDR3 spans 14 amino acids. The DNA of the CDR3 is TGTGCCAGCCAACCACTTCCCACAGGGGTCGAGCAGTACTTC. Its translation: CASQPLPTGVEQYF.

This chain links TRBV7-9 with TRBJ2-2, with 9 bases lining up with TRBD2. V gave up 3 bases and J gave up 5 bases; unmatched junction bases: 7. Per the germline V gene, CDR1 is SEHNR and CDR2 is FQNEAQ (reference sequence). CDR3 length: 16 residues. As DNA, the CDR3 is TGTGCCAGCAGCTTCTTAGCGGGAGTGTCGACCGGGGAGCTGTTTTTT. It encodes CASSFLAGVSTGELFF.

DNA for the CDR3: TGTGCCAGCAGCGCCAGGACTAGCGGGGGACATACGCAGTATTTT. It is translated as CASSARTSGGHTQYF. The V gene is TRBV9, the J gene TRBJ2-3; 13 bases agree with TRBD2. CDR1 SGDLS and CDR2 YYNGEE come from the germline V gene. Germline trimming cut 3 bases from V and 7 bases from J; bases unmatched to any gene: 5. The CDR3 contains 15 residues.

The rearrangement joins TRBV27 to TRBJ1-5, with 11 positions matching TRBD1. With V trimmed by 5 bases and J by 7 bases, 7 bases remained unmatched. Germline V lookup: CDR1 MNHEY, CDR2 SMNVEV (reference sequence). There are 15 residues in the CDR3. CDR3: CASSPRTGGVQPQHF. CDR3 coding DNA: TGTGCCAGCAGTCCAAGGACAGGGGGCGTCCAGCCCCAGCATTTT.

This chain links TRBV18 with TRBJ2-7, with TRBD2 identical over 12 bases. The CDR3 spans 14 residues. V lost 4 bases, J lost 2 bases, and 0 bases stayed unmatched. CDR1 KGHSH and CDR2 LQKENI come from the germline V gene. The CDR3 region has the DNA TGTGCCAGCTCACGGACTAGCGGGGCCTACGAGCAGTACTTC. Protein sequence: CASSRTSGAYEQYF. The variable domain in full, completed from reference TRBV18 and TRBJ2-7, reads NAGVMQNPRHLVRRRGQEARLRCSPMKGHSHVYWYRQLPEEGLKFMVYLQKENIIDESGMPKERFSAEFPKEGPSILRIQQVVRGDSAAYFCASSRTSGAYEQYFGPGTRLTVT.

The sample holds one count of this clone. V and J are TRBV27 and TRBJ1-5, with TRBD1 identical over 7 bases. J was trimmed by 2 bases and V by 5 bases; bases with no gene match: 15. This CDR3 comprises 18 residues. CDR1 is MNHEY and CDR2 is SMNVEV in the germline V gene (reference sequence). The CDR3 DNA reads as TGTGCCAGCAGTCCCAAAATAGGGGGCAGTGATGGCAATCAGCCCCAGCATTTT. Amino acids: CASSPKIGGSDGNQPQHF.

The rearrangement links TRBV19 to TRBJ2-7; 12 nucleotides match TRBD1. The CDR3 extends over 15 amino acids. Trimming removed 5 bases from V and 5 bases from J; junction bases left unmatched: 7. Germline V gene lookup returns CDR1 LNHDA and CDR2 SQIVND (reference sequence). CDR3 region: CASSRSGTGGNEQYF. CDR3 coding DNA: TGTGCCAGTAGTCGTTCCGGGACAGGGGGCAACGAGCAGTACTTC.

This sequence joins TRBV3-1 (or the pseudogene TRBV3-2) and TRBJ1-2; the match to TRBD1 covers 9 bases. V shed 4 bases, J shed 7 bases, and the junction held 7 bases outside the gene matches. The CDR3 loop spans 14 amino acids. Per germline, CDR1 LGHDT and CDR2 YNNKEL (reference sequence). The CDR3 sequence: CASSLLQGAGGYTF. The CDR3 region has the DNA TGTGCCAGCAGCCTTCTACAGGGGGCGGGTGGCTACACCTTC.

This chain connects TRBV6-6 to TRBJ2-1, with a tentative D call TRBD2 (5 bases). Germline-derived CDR1 and CDR2 are MNHNY and SVGAGI (reference sequence). V was shortened by 6 bases and J by 8 bases, with 20 bases between the two germline ends. This CDR3 region has 15 residues. The CDR3 DNA sequence: TGTGCCAGCAGCCTACGAGGGATACTTTTGCATGAGCAGTTCTTC. Encoded protein: CASSLRGILLHEQFF.